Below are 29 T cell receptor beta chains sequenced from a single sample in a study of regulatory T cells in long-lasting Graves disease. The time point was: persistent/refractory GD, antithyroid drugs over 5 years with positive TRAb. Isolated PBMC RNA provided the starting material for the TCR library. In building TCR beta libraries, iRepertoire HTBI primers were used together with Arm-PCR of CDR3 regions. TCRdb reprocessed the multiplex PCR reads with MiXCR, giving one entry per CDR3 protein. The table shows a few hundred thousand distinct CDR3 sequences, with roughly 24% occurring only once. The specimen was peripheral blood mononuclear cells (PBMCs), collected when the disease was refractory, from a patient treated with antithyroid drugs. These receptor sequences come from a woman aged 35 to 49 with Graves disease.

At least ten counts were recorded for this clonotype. The CDR3 is CASSFGRLDEAFF. The CDR3 nucleotides are TGTGCCAGCAGCTTCGGTCGGCTGGATGAAGCTTTCTTT. The chain couples TRBV11-1 to TRBJ1-1; D gene unclear. Germline CDR1 SGHAT, CDR2 FQDESV (reference sequence). Between the trimmed V and J ends, which lost 3 bases and 7 bases, there was a span of 12 bases. CDR3 size: 13 residues. Supplemented by reference TRBV11-1 and TRBJ1-1, the full variable domain reads EAEVAQSPRYKITEKSQAVAFWCDPISGHATLYWYRQILGQGPELLVQFQDESVVDDSQLPKDRFSAERLKGVDSTLKIQPAELGDSAMYLCASSFGRLDEAFFGQGTRLTVV.

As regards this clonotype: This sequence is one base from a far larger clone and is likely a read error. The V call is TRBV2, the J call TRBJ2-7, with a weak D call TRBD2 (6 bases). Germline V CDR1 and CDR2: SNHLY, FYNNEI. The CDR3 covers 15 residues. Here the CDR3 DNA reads TGTGCCAACAGTTCGATTCCGGGACTGAACTACGAGCAGTACTTC. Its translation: CANSSIPGLNYEQYF.

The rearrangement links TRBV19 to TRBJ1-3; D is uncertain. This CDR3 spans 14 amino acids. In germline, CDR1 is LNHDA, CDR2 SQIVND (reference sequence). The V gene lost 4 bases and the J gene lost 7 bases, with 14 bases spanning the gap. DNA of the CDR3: TGTGCCAGTAGTAATTTCGGCAGCTTTAACACCATATATTTT. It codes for CASSNFGSFNTIYF.

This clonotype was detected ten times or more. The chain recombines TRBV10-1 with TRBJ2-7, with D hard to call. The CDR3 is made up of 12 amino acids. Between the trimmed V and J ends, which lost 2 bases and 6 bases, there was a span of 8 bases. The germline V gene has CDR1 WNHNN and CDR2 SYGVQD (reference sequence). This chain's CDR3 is CASSETLGEQYF. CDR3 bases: TGCGCCAGCAGTGAGACACTCGGCGAGCAGTACTTC.

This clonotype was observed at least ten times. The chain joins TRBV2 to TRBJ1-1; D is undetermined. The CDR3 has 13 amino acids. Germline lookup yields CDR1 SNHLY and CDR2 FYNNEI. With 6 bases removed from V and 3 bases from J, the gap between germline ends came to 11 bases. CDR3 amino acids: CASSSRMYTEAFF. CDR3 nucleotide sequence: TGTGCCAGCAGCAGCAGGATGTACACTGAAGCTTTCTTT. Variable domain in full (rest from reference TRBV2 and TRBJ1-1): EPEVTQTPSHQVTQMGQEVILRCVPISNHLYFYWYRQILGQKVEFLVSFYNNEISEKSEIFDDQFSVERPDGSNFTLKIRSTKLEDSAMYFCASSSRMYTEAFFGQGTRLTVV.

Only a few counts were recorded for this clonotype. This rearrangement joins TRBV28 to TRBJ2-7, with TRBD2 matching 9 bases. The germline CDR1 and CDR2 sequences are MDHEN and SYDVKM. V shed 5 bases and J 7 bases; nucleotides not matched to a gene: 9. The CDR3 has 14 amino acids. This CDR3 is CASSLSGRFREQYF. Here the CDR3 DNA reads TGTGCCAGCAGTCTTAGCGGGAGATTCCGTGAGCAGTACTTC.

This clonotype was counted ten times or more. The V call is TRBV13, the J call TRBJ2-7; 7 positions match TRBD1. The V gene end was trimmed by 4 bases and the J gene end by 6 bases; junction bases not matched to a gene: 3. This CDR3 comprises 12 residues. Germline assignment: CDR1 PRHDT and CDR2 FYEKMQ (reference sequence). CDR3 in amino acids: CASSSGTAEQYF. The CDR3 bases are TGTGCCAGCAGCTCGGGGACAGCCGAGCAGTACTTC.

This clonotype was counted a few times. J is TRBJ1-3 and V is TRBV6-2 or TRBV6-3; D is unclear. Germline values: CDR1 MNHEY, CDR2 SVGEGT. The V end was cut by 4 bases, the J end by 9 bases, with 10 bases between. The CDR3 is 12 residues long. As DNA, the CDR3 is TGTGCCAGCAGTTCAAGACTTAGCACCATATATTTT. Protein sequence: CASSSRLSTIYF.

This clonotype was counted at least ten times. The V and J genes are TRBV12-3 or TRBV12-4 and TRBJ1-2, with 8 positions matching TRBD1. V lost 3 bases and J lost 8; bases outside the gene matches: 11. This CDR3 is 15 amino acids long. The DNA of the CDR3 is TGTGCCAGCAGTTTCAGGGGACAGGCTTCGTTAGGCTACACCTTC. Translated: CASSFRGQASLGYTF.

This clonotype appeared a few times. CDR3 amino acids: CASSSLDRETQYF. In DNA, the CDR3 is TGCGCCAGCAGTTCCTTGGATCGAGAGACCCAGTACTTC. V gene TRBV5-1 combines with J gene TRBJ2-5; no clear D gene. Trimming took 5 bases from V and 4 from J, leaving 12 bases between them. The germline V gene encodes CDR1 SGHRS and CDR2 YFSETQ. This CDR3 comprises 13 residues.

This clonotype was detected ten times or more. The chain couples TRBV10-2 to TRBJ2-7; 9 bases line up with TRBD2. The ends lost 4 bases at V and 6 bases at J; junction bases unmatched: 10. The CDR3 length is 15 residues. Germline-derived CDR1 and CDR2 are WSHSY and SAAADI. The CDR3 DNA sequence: TGCGCCAGCAGTGTGGCTAGAGCGGGAGGACGCGAGCAGTACTTC. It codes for CASSVARAGGREQYF.

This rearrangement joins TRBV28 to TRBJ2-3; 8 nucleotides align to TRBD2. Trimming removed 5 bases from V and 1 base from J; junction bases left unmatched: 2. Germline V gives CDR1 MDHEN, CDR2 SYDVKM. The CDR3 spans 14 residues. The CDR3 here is CASSPTSGTDTQYF. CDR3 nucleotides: TGTGCCAGCAGTCCGACTAGCGGCACAGATACGCAGTATTTT.

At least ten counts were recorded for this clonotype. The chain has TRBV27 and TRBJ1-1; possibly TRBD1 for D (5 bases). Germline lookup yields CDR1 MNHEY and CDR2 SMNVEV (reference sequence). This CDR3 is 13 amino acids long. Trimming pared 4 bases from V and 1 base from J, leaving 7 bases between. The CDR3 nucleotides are TGTGCCAGCAGTTGGGGGGGGAACACTGAAGCTTTCTTT. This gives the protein CASSWGGNTEAFF.

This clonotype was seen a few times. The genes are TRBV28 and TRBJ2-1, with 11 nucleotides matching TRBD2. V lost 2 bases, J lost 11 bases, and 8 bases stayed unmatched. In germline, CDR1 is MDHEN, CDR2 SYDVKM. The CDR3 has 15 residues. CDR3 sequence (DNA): TGTGCCAGCAGTTTACTAGGGACTAGCGGAAGGCAGCAGTTCTTC. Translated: CASSLLGTSGRQQFF.

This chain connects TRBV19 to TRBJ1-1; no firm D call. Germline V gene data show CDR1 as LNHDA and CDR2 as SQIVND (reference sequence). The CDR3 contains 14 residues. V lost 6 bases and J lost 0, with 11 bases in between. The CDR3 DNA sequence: TGTGCCAGTAGGGACCGACCCCTGAACACTGAAGCTTTCTTT. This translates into CASRDRPLNTEAFF.

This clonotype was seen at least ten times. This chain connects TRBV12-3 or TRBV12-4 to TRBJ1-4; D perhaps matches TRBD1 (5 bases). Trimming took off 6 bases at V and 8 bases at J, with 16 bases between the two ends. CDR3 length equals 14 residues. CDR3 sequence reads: CASSPRQWGEKLFF. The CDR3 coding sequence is TGTGCCAGCAGCCCCCGACAGTGGGGGGAAAAACTGTTTTTT.

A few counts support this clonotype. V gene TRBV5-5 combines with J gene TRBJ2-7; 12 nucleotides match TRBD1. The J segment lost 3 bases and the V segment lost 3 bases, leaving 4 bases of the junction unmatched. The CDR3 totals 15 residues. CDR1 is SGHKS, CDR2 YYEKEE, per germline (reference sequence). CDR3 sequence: CASSWDRGRVYEQYF. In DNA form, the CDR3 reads TGTGCCAGCAGCTGGGACAGGGGGCGGGTCTACGAGCAGTACTTC.

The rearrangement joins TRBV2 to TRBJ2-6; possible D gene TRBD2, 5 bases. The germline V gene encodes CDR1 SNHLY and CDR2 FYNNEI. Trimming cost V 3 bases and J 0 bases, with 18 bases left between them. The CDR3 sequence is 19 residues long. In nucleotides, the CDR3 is TGTGCCAGCAGTGATTTTCGGGGAGTCGAGCCCTCTGGGGCCAACGTCCTGACTTTC. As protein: CASSDFRGVEPSGANVLTF.

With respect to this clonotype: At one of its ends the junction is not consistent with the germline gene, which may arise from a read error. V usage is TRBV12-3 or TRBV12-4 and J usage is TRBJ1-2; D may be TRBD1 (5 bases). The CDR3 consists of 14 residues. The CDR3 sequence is CASSIGVGGYGHTF. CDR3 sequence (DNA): TGTGCCAGCTCCATCGGGGTGGGGGGATATGGCCACACCTTC.

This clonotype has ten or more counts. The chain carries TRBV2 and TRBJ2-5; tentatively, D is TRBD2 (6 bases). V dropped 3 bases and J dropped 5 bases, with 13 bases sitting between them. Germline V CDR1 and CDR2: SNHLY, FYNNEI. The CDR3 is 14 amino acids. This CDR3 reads CASSEWRDQETQYF. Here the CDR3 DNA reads TGTGCCAGCAGTGAGTGGCGGGATCAGGAGACCCAGTACTTC.

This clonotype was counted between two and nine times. CDR3 in DNA: TGCAGTGCTAGAGATCGTGGGGGAGTCACCGGGGAGCTGTTTTTT. This encodes CSARDRGGVTGELFF. The chain couples TRBV20-1 to TRBJ2-2; D may be TRBD1 or TRBD2 (5 bases each). The V gene lost 0 bases and the J gene lost 4 bases, with 12 bases spanning the gap. The CDR3 consists of 15 residues. Germline lookup yields CDR1 DFQATT and CDR2 SNEGSKA (reference sequence).

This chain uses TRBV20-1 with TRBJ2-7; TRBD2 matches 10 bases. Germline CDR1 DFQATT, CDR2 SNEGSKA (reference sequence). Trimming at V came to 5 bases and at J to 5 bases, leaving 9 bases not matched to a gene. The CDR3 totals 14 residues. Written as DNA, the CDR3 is TGCAGTGCTGATGCTAGCGGGAGAAACCACGAGCAGTACTTC. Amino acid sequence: CSADASGRNHEQYF.

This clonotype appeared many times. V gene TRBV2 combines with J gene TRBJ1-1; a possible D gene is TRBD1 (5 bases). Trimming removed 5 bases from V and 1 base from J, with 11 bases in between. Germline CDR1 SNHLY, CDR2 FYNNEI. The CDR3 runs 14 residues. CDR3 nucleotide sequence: TGTGCCAGCAGTCCGGGACGGACGAACACTGAAGCTTTCTTT. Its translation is CASSPGRTNTEAFF. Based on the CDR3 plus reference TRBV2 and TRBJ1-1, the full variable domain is EPEVTQTPSHQVTQMGQEVILRCVPISNHLYFYWYRQILGQKVEFLVSFYNNEISEKSEIFDDQFSVERPDGSNFTLKIRSTKLEDSAMYFCASSPGRTNTEAFFGQGTRLTVV.

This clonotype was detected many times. CDR3 amino acids: CASSGEAEKLFF. The CDR3 nucleotides are TGTGCCAGCAGCGGGGAAGCTGAAAAACTGTTTTTT. This sequence joins TRBV2 and TRBJ1-4; D not certain. Germline CDR1 SNHLY, CDR2 FYNNEI. The V end was cut by 6 bases, the J end by 7 bases, with 9 bases between. The length of the CDR3 is 12 residues.

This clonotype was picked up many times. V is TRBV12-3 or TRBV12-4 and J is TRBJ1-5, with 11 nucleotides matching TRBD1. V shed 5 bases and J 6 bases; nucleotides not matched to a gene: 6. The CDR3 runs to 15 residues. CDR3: CASSPPGQGVQPQHF. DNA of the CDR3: TGTGCCAGCAGTCCTCCGGGACAGGGGGTTCAGCCCCAGCATTTT.

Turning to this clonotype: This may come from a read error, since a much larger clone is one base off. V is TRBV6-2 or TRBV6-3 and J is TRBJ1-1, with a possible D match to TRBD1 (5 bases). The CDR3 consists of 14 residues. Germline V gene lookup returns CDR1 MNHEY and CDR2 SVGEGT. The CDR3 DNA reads TGTGCCAGCAGTGAACGAAGGGGCCTCACTGAAACTTTCTTT. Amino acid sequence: CASSERRGLTETFF.

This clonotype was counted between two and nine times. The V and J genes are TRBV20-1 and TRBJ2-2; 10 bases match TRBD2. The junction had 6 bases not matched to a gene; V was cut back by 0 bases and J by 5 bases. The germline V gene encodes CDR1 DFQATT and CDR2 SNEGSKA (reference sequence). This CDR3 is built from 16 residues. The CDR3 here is CSAREIAGGVTGELFF. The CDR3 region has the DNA TGCAGTGCTAGAGAAATAGCGGGAGGCGTTACCGGGGAGCTGTTTTTT.

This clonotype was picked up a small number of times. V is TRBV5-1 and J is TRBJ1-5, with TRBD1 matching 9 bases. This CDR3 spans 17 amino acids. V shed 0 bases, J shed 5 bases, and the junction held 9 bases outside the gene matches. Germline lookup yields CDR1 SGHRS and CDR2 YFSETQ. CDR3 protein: CASSLGPDRGTDQPQHF. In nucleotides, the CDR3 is TGCGCCAGCAGCTTGGGCCCCGACAGGGGGACAGATCAGCCCCAGCATTTT. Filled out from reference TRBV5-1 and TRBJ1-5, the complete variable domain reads KAGVTQTPRYLIKTRGQQVTLSCSPISGHRSVSWYQQTPGQGLQFLFEYFSETQRNKGNFPGRFSGRQFSNSRSEMNVSTLELGDSALYLCASSLGPDRGTDQPQHFGDGTRLSIL.

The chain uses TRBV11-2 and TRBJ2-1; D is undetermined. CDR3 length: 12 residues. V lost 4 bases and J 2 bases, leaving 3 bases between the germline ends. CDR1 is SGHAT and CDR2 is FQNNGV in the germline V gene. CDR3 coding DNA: TGTGCCAGCAGCTCGCCCTACAATGAGCAGTTCTTC. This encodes CASSSPYNEQFF.